This T cell receptor beta chain was sequenced for a study of PD-1 blockade in classical Hodgkin lymphoma (dated by TCRdb to the early 2020s). Concerning the study at large: Nivolumab dosing was 3 mg/kg intravenously every 2 weeks, continuing until either disease progression or unacceptable toxicity. The study used TCR beta sequencing and CyTOF to define a peripheral blood immune signature of response to PD-1 blockade in classical Hodgkin lymphoma.

General study outcomes and caveats: Only a single clinical trial cohort was studied, and what caused the repertoire differences, possibly disease activity or prior therapy, remained undefined. CD4+ but not CD8+ TCR diversity rose significantly by C4D1 (p=0.0027 vs p=0.16), most apparent in complete responders (p=0.02). Baseline TCR diversity was reported to be lower in newly diagnosed patients than in healthy donors and to be lower still in relapsed/refractory patients. Diversity was lower in patients who began nivolumab less than 1 year after ASCT, so these patients were left out of later analyses to avoid confounding by immune reconstitution. Baseline diversity similar to that of newly diagnosed patients was observed in trial patients achieving complete response, whereas significantly lower diversity was observed in partial responders and progressors.

The Qiagen DNeasy kit was used to extract genomic DNA from unsorted PBMCs and from the negatively selected CD4+ and CD8+ fractions. Using primers that anneal to V and J segments, immunoSEQ multiplex PCR amplified the TCR beta CDR3 regions. A synthetic immune receptor repertoire was used to minimize amplification bias, and any residual bias was removed computationally once sequencing was done. Processing in the source paper ran as follows. Custom Python scripts were used to quantify repertoire diversity as the Shannon entropy index. Unsorted, CD4+ and CD8+ repertoires were analyzed separately, except in combined analyses where CD4+ and CD8+ sequences were merged in silico. A clone was considered expanded if an increase in frequency of at least 2-fold after treatment relative to C1D1 was found, and a pseudocount of 0.5 was applied to clones undetected at baseline. Singleton clones were defined as clones with 0 or 1 copy at C1D1, and non-singleton clones were defined as clones with 2 or more copies. Clones expanded in unsorted samples were annotated as CD4+, CD8+ or unknown by matching protein sequences in sorted samples from the same patient. Diversity changes from C1D1 to C4D1 were tested in paired samples using Wilcoxon tests. Not all clones reach the TCRdb copy of this immuneACCESS table, which keeps in-frame sequences only. Checked studies attribute under half of the gap to unresolved V genes and leave the rest unexplained. That table is the source of V, J and clone size, and D and trimming were worked out from the DNA. This sample is represented by about 41,000 clones; around 75% of them were singletons. The ten largest make up 20% to 25% of the sample.

As for this clone: Which antigen it targets is not known. No much larger clone is present one base from it, and per-base qualities are unavailable.

The label giving this sample's time point can be read as: cycle 1 day 1 (C1D1), immediately before nivolumab initiation. Every trial patient had relapsed after autologous stem cell transplantation, and cohorts A, B and C differed in prior brentuximab vedotin exposure. The trial cohort included around 60 patients with relapsed/refractory classical Hodgkin lymphoma, and each patient had a best overall response of complete response, partial response or progressive disease. In the multi-cohort phase II CheckMate 205 trial, trial patients received single-agent nivolumab. An independent review committee assessed best overall response by applying the 2007 International Working Group response criteria. Trial PBMCs were obtained immediately prior to nivolumab initiation (C1D1) and on therapy at cycle 2 day 1 and cycle 4 day 1. After peripheral blood was drawn into 8 mL Vacutainer Cell Preparation Tubes, PBMCs were isolated by centrifugation and then cryopreserved.

V is pared back by 2 bases and J by 5 bases, with 16 bases lying between the germline termini. Via the germline V gene (reference sequence), CDR1 is GTSNPN and CDR2 SVGIG. Including the terminal cysteine and phenylalanine, the CDR3 comprises 15 residues. The entry retains the CDR3 DNA only, 45 bases that are in frame from base 1. The source was peripheral blood mononuclear cells (PBMCs), collected at baseline. This sequence originates from a human donor with classical Hodgkin lymphoma. The sequence is built from TRBV30 and TRBJ2-1; TRBD2 is a weak D gene call, 5 bases matching. The nucleotide sequence is given as TGTGCCTGGAGTTCGGGCCCCAACGGGAACAATGAGCAGTTCTTC. The resulting protein is CAWSSGPNGNNEQFF.